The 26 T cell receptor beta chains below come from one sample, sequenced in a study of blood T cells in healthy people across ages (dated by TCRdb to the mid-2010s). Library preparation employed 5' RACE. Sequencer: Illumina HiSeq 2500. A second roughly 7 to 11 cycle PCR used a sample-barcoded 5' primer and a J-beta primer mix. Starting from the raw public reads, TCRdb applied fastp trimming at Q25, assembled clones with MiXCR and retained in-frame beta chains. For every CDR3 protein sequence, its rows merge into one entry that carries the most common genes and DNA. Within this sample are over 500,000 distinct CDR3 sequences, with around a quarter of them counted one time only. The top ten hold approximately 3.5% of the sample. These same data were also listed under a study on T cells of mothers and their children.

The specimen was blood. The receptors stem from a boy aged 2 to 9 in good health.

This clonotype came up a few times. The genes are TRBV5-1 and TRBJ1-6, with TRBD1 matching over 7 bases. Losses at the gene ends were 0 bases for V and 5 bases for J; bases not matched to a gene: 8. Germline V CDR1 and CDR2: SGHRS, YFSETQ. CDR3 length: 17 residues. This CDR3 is CASSLEFRGVDNSPLHF. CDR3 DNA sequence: TGCGCCAGCAGCTTGGAGTTCAGGGGGGTAGATAATTCACCCCTCCACTTT.

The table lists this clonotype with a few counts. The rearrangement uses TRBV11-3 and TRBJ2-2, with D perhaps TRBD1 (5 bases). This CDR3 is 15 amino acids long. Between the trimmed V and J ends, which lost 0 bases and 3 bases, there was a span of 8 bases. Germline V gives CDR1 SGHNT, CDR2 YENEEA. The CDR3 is CASSLDRGHTGELFF. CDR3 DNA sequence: TGTGCCAGCAGCTTAGATAGGGGCCACACCGGGGAGCTGTTTTTT. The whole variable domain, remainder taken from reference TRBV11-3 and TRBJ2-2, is EAGVVQSPRYKIIEKKQPVAFWCNPISGHNTLYWYLQNLGQGPELLIRYENEEAVDDSQLPKDRFSAERLKGVDSTLKIQPAELGDSAVYLCASSLDRGHTGELFFGEGSRLTVL.

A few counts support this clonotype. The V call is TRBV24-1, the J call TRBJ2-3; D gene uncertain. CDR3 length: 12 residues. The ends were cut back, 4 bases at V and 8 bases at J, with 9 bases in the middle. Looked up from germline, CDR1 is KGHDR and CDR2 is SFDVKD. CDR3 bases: TGTGCCACCAGTGAAAGGACGGGTACGCAGTATTTT. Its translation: CATSERTGTQYF.

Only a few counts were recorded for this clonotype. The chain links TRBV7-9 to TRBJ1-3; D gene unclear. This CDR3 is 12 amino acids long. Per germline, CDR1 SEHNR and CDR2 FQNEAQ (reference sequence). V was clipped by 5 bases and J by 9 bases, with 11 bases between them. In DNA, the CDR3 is TGTGCCAGCAGCGACATGAGAGGCACCATATATTTT. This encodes CASSDMRGTIYF.

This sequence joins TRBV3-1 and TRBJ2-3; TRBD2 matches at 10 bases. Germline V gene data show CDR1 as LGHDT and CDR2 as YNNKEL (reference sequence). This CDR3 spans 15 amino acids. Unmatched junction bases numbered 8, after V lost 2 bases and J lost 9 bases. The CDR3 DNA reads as TGTGCCAGCAGCCAACCGACTAGCGGGTTAGAGACGCAGTATTTT. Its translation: CASSQPTSGLETQYF.

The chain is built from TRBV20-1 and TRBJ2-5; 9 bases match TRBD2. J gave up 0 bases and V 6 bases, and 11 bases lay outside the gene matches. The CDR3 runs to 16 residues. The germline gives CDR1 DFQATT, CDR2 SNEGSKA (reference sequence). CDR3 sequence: CSALRTSGLYQETQYF. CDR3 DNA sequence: TGCAGTGCCCTTCGAACTAGCGGGCTGTACCAAGAGACCCAGTACTTC.

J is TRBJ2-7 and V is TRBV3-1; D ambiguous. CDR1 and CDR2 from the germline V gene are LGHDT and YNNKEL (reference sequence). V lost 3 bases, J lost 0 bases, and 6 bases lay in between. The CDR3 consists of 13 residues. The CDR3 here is CASSQVSSYEQYF. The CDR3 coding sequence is TGTGCCAGCAGCCAGGTTAGCTCCTACGAGCAGTACTTC.

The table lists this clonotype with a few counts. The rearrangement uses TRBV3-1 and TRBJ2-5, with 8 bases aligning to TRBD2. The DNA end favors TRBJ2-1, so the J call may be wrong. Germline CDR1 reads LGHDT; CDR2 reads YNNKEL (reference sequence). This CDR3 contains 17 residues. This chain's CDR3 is CASSQDYGGGHPNEQFF. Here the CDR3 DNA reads TGTGCCAGCAGCCAGGATTACGGGGGGGGGCATCCCAATGAGCAGTTCTTC.

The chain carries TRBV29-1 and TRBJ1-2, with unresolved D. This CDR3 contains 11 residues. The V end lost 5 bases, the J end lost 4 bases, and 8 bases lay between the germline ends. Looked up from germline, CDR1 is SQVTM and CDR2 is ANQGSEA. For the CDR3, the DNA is TGCAGCGTTCCCTCCAGCTATGGCTACACCTTC. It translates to CSVPSSYGYTF. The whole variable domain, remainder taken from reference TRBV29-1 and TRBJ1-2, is SAVISQKPSRDICQRGTSLTIQCQVDSQVTMMFWYRQQPGQSLTLIATANQGSEATYESGFVIDKFPISRPNLTFSTLTVSNMSPEDSSIYLCSVPSSYGYTFGSGTRLTVV.

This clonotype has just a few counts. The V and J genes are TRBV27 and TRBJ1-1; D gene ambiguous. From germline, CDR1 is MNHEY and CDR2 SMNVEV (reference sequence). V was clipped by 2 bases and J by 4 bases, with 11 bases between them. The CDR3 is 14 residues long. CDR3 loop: CASSLRRDATEAFF. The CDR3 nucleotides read TGTGCCAGCAGTTTAAGAAGGGATGCCACTGAAGCTTTCTTT.

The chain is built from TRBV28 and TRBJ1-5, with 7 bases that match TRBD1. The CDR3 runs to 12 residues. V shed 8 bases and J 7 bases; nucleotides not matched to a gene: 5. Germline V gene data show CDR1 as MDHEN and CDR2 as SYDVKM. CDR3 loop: CASSGGGQPQHF. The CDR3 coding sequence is TGTGCCAGCTCAGGGGGTGGGCAGCCCCAGCATTTT.

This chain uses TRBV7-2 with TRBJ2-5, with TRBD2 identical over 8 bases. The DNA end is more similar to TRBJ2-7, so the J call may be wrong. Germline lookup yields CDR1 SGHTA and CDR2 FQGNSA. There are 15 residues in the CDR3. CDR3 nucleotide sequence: TGTGCCAGCAGCTTAGCGGCTAGCGGGCGCTACGAGCAGTACTTC. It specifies CASSLAASGRYEQYF.

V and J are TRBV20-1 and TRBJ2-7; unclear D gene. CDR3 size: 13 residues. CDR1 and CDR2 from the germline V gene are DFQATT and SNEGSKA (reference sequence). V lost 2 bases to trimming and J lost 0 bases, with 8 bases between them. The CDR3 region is CSARHGSSYEQYF. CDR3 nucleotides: TGCAGTGCTAGACACGGGTCCTCCTACGAGCAGTACTTC.

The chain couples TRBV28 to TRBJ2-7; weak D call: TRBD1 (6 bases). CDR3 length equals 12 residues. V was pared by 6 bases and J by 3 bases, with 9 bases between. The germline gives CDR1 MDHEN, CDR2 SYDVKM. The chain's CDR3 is CASRTGRYEQYF. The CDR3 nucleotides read TGTGCCAGCAGGACAGGTCGCTACGAGCAGTACTTC.

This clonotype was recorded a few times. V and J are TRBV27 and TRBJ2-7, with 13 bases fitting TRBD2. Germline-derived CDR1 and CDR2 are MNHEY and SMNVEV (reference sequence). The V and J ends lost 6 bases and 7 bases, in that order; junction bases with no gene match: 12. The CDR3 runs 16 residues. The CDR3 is CASSASGTSGIREQYF. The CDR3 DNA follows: TGTGCCAGCAGCGCCTCCGGGACTAGCGGGATAAGGGAGCAGTACTTC.

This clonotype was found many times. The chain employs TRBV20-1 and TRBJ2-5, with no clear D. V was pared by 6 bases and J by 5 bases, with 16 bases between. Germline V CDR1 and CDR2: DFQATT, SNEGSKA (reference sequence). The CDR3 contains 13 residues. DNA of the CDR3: TGCAGTGCCATTCCCAACGTGGGGGAGACCCAGTACTTC. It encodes CSAIPNVGETQYF.

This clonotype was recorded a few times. This CDR3 is CASSDGVPRLFF. In nucleotides, the CDR3 is TGTGCCAGCAGTGACGGGGTCCCTCGGCTGTTTTTT. The chain has TRBV2 and TRBJ2-2; tentative D call: TRBD2 (5 bases). V shed 3 bases and J shed 13 bases, with 12 bases lying between them. This CDR3 is built from 12 residues. The V gene's germline CDR1 is SNHLY and CDR2 FYNNEI.

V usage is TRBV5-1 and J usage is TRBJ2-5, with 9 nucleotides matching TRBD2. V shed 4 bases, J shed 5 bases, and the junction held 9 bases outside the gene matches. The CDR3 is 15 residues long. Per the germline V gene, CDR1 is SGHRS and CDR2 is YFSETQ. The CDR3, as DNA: TGCGCCAGCAGCCCCTTGCGGGGGGGAATCGAGACCCAGTACTTC. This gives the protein CASSPLRGGIETQYF.

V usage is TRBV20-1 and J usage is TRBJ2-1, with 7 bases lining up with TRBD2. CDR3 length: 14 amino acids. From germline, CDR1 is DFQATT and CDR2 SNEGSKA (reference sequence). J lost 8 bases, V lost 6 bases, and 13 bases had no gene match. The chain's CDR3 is CSAERPREADEQFF. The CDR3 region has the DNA TGCAGTGCCGAGCGCCCACGGGAGGCAGATGAGCAGTTCTTC.

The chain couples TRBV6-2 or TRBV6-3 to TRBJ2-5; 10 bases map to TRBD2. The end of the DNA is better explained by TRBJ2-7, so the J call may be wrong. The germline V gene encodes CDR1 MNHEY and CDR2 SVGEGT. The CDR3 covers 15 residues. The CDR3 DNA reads TGTGCCAGCAGTTTCGGACTAGCGGTGTCCTACGAGCAGTACTTC. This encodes CASSFGLAVSYEQYF.

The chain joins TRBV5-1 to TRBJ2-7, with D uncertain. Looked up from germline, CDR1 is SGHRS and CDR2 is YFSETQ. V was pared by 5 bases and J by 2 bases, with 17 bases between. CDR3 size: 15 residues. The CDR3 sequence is CASRFIWDGAYEQYF. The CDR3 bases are TGCGCCAGCAGGTTTATCTGGGATGGAGCCTACGAGCAGTACTTC.

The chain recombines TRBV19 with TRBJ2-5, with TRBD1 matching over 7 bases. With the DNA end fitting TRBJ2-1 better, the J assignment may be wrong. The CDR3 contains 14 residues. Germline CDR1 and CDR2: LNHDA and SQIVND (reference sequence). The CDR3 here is CASNPTGSINEQFF. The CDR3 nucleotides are TGTGCCAGTAACCCGACAGGGTCTATCAATGAGCAGTTCTTC.

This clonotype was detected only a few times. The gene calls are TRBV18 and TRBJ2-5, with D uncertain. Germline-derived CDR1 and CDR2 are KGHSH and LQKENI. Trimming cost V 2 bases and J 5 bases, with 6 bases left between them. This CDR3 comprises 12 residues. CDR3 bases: TGTGCCAGCTCACCAGTCGGGGAGACCCAGTACTTC. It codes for CASSPVGETQYF.

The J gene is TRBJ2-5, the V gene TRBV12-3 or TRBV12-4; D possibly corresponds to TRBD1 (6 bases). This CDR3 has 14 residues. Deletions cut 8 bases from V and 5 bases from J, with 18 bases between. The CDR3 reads CASRSDRTGETQYF. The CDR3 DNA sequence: TGTGCCAGCCGTAGCGACAGGACGGGGGAGACCCAGTACTTC.

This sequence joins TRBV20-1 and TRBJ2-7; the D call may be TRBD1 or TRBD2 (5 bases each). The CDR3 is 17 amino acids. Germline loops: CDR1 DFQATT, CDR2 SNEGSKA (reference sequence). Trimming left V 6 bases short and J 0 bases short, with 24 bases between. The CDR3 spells CSAPLVTGTFSSYEQYF. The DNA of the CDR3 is TGCAGTGCCCCTTTAGTCACCGGGACCTTTTCCTCCTACGAGCAGTACTTC.

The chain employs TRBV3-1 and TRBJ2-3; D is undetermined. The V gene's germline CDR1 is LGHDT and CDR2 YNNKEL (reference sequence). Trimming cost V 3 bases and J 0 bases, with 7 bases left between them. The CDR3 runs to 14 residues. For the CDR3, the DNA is TGTGCCAGCAGCCAGGGATCTAGCACAGATACGCAGTATTTT. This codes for CASSQGSSTDTQYF.